This T cell receptor beta chain comes out of a study of control samples from healthy donors and cancer patients. The protocol was immunoSEQ multiplex PCR, while the TCRdb copy is restricted to in-frame clones and leaves out a portion. The data show approximately 210,000 clones, about 89% seen once. V lost 5 bases to trimming and J lost 9 bases, with 8 bases between them. The CDR3 has 11 residues. CDR1 is LNHNV, CDR2 YYDKDF, per germline (reference sequence). The sample was blood. This receptor was obtained from a man between 25 and 39 years old in good health. V gene TRBV15 combines with J gene TRBJ2-1; no reliable D call. The CDR3 loop reads CATSGLIEQFF. CDR3 nucleotide sequence: TGTGCCACCAGCGGTCTGATTGAGCAGTTCTTC.